One sample yielded the 18 T cell receptor beta chains listed below, sequenced in a study of T-cell reconstitution after alpha-beta-depleted transplantation in children. Preparation of the TCRbeta library used unique molecular identifiers. MiXCR was run by TCRdb on the PCR reads, yielding one entry per CDR3 protein. The table has approximately 640,000 distinct CDR3 sequences, about 15% seen once. Sequenced material: PBMCs from the stem cell graft donor, taken from the stem cell graft. Every receptor here comes from a human donor who donated a stem cell graft to a child with acute myeloid leukemia.

This clonotype appeared a few times. This chain links TRBV20-1 with TRBJ1-2; TRBD1 is a possible D gene (6 bases). Between the trimmed V and J ends, which lost 5 bases and 3 bases, there was a span of 16 bases. Germline CDR1 reads DFQATT; CDR2 reads SNEGSKA (reference sequence). The CDR3 spans 14 residues. The CDR3 nucleotides are TGCAGTGCTGTCACAACAGGGTTAGACTATGGCTACACCTTC. Translated: CSAVTTGLDYGYTF.

This clonotype was seen at least ten times. The CDR3 here is CSVEVVETQYF. In DNA form, the CDR3 reads TGCAGCGTTGAAGTCGTGGAGACCCAGTACTTC. V usage is TRBV29-1 and J usage is TRBJ2-5; D is unclear. The V gene's germline CDR1 is SQVTM and CDR2 ANQGSEA. This CDR3 spans 11 amino acids. The V and J ends lost 1 base and 5 bases respectively, with 5 bases between them.

This clonotype has at least ten counts. V and J are TRBV12-3 or TRBV12-4 and TRBJ1-1; the match to TRBD1 covers 7 bases. There are 15 residues in the CDR3. After removal of 8 bases from V and 4 bases from J, the junction contained 13 bases not matched to a gene. The DNA of the CDR3 is TGTGCCAGCTTTTCAACTAGGGGGCTGGGCACTGAAGCTTTCTTT. Translated, it gives CASFSTRGLGTEAFF.

In this sample, this clonotype turned up a few times. V and J are TRBV20-1 and TRBJ1-5; 9 bases are shared with TRBD1. The V segment lost 7 bases and the J segment 1 base; nucleotides outside the gene matches: 20. This CDR3 is built from 19 residues. Germline V gene lookup returns CDR1 DFQATT and CDR2 SNEGSKA (reference sequence). In nucleotides, the CDR3 is TGCAGTGTCTTAGTTCCCCCGGGACAGGGAAGGGGGAGCAATCAGCCCCAGCATTTT. It yields the protein CSVLVPPGQGRGSNQPQHF.

The chain joins TRBV7-9 to TRBJ1-1, with D tentatively TRBD1 (6 bases). Germline-derived CDR1 and CDR2 are SEHNR and FQNEAQ (reference sequence). The CDR3 is 15 residues long. V lost 5 bases, J lost 4 bases, and 17 bases lay in between. The chain's CDR3 is CASSNLEAGATEAFF. As DNA, the CDR3 is TGTGCCAGCAGCAATTTAGAGGCGGGGGCCACTGAAGCTTTCTTT.

To note about this clonotype: This may be a read error: a much more frequent sequence differs by one nucleotide. The rearrangement joins TRBV6-5 to TRBJ1-4, with no clear D. Trimming removed 3 bases at V and 4 bases at J, with 9 bases between. The CDR3 runs 14 residues. CDR1 and CDR2 from the germline V gene are MNHEY and SVGAGI. The CDR3, as DNA: TGTGCCAGCAGTTATTTCGGGGATAATGAAAAACTGTTTTTT. Its translation is CASSYFGDNEKLFF.

The sample holds many counts of this clonotype. V and J are TRBV7-8 and TRBJ2-1; D is possibly TRBD2 (7 bases). This CDR3 is 15 amino acids long. Germline CDR1 is SGHVS and CDR2 is FQNEAQ. The V end was cut by 3 bases, the J end by 4 bases, with 13 bases between. CDR3 DNA sequence: TGTGCCAGCAGCTTGGGGGGGGCCTTTTACAATGAGCAGTTCTTC. Protein product: CASSLGGAFYNEQFF.

Only a few counts were recorded for this clonotype. The chain joins TRBV5-5 to TRBJ2-3; 7 bases map to TRBD1. Germline V lookup: CDR1 SGHKS, CDR2 YYEKEE (reference sequence). The CDR3 runs 15 residues. Germline trimming cut 0 bases from V and 4 bases from J; bases unmatched to any gene: 5. In DNA, the CDR3 is TGTGCCAGCAGCTTGGACAGGGGAGTCGCAGATACGCAGTATTTT. It encodes CASSLDRGVADTQYF.

This chain joins TRBV4-1 and TRBJ2-1; D not certain. This CDR3 has 16 amino acids. The germline CDR1 and CDR2 sequences are MGHRA and YSYEKL. Trimming took off 3 bases at V and 0 bases at J, with 12 bases between the two ends. As DNA, the CDR3 is TGCGCCAGCAGCCATGATGACTTGAGCTCCTACAATGAGCAGTTCTTC. It translates to CASSHDDLSSYNEQFF.

V and J are TRBV21-1 and TRBJ1-5; the table's D call, TRBD1, has no DNA check behind it. TRBV21-1 is described as a pseudogene. The CDR3 sequence is 16 residues long. CDR3 sequence: CASSKGPGSSNQPQHF. CDR3 nucleotides: TGTGCCAGCAGCAAAGGTCCAGGGAGTAGCAATCAGCCCCAGCATTTT.

The gene calls are TRBV3-1 and TRBJ2-1, with 8 bases that match TRBD2. The CDR3 is 18 residues long. Germline V CDR1 and CDR2: LGHDT, YNNKEL (reference sequence). CDR3 region: CTICLSRGGGVSYNEQFF. CDR3 in DNA: TGTACCATCTGTTTATCTCGGGGGGGAGGGGTATCCTACAATGAGCAGTTCTTC.

The chain joins TRBV15 to TRBJ2-5; tentatively, D is TRBD1 (6 bases). Germline V gene lookup returns CDR1 LNHNV and CDR2 YYDKDF (reference sequence). V lost 1 base to trimming and J lost 4 bases, with 10 bases between them. The CDR3 consists of 14 residues. The CDR3 protein is CATSRGGTLETQYF. In DNA form, the CDR3 reads TGTGCCACCAGCAGAGGAGGGACATTAGAGACCCAGTACTTC.

This clonotype was observed many times. V is TRBV20-1 and J is TRBJ2-1; TRBD2 matches 12 bases. Trimming removed 1 base from V and 0 bases from J; junction bases left unmatched: 13. The CDR3 length is 20 residues. Per germline, CDR1 DFQATT and CDR2 SNEGSKA (reference sequence). The CDR3 spells CSARGGVSSGGARSYNEQFF. The CDR3 nucleotides read TGCAGTGCTAGAGGGGGCGTATCTAGCGGGGGGGCCCGCTCCTACAATGAGCAGTTCTTC.

This sequence joins TRBV2 and TRBJ1-6; TRBD1 is a possible D gene (5 bases). V lost 6 bases, J lost 10 bases, and 13 bases lay in between. Germline V gene sequence: CDR1 SNHLY, CDR2 FYNNEI. The length of the CDR3 is 13 residues. CDR3 region: CASRAGGGSPLHF. CDR3 in DNA: TGTGCCAGCAGAGCGGGGGGGGGATCACCCCTCCACTTT.

V and J are TRBV28 and TRBJ2-7; 7 positions match TRBD2. Germline CDR1 reads MDHEN; CDR2 reads SYDVKM. The CDR3 sequence is 14 residues long. After removal of 4 bases from V and 2 bases from J, the junction contained 5 bases not matched to a gene. DNA for the CDR3: TGTGCCAGCAGTTCGGGGCTAGCGGCCTACGAGCAGTACGTC. Translated, it gives CASSSGLAAYEQYV.

This clonotype occurred many times. V gene TRBV25-1 combines with J gene TRBJ2-7; D gene ambiguous. Trimming pared 4 bases from V and 0 bases from J, leaving 1 base between. CDR1 is MGHDK, CDR2 SYGVNS, per germline. The CDR3 covers 11 residues. CDR3 DNA: TGTGCCAGCAGTGCCTCCTACGAGCAGTACGTC. This translates into CASSASYEQYV.

This clonotype was counted a few times. This chain uses TRBV7-9 with TRBJ2-5; weak D call: TRBD2 (7 bases). Germline loops: CDR1 SEHNR, CDR2 FQNEAQ (reference sequence). V was shortened by 5 bases and J by 4 bases, with 20 bases between the two germline ends. The CDR3 runs to 16 residues. This CDR3 is CASSLFGGSGGETQYF. For the CDR3, the DNA is TGTGCCAGCAGCCTTTTTGGGGGCTCGGGAGGAGAGACCCAGTACTTC.

The chain is built from TRBV20-1 and TRBJ2-7; D remains unclear. Germline V gene data show CDR1 as DFQATT and CDR2 as SNEGSKA (reference sequence). The CDR3 covers 14 residues. V lost 1 base and J 0 bases, leaving 10 bases between the germline ends. CDR3 sequence (DNA): TGCAGTGCTAGAGGGAGCTCCTTCTCCTACGAGCAGTACTTC. This codes for CSARGSSFSYEQYF.